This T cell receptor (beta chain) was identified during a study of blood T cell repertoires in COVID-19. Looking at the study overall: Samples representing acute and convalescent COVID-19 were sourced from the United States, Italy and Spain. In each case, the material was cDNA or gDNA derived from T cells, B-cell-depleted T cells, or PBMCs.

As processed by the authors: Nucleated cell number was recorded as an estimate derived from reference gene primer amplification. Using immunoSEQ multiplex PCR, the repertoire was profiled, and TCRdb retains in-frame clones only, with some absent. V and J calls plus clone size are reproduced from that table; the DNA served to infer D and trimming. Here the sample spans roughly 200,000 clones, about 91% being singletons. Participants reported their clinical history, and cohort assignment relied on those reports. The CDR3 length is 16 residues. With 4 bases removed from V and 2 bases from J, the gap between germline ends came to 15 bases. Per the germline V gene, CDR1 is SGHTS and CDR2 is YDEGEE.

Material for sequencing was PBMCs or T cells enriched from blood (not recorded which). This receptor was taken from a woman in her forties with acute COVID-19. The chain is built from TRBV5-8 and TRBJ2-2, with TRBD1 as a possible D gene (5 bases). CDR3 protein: CASSARQIFNTGELFF. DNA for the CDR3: TGTGCCAGCAGCGCAAGACAGATTTTTAACACCGGGGAGCTGTTTTTT.